The next 12 T cell receptor beta chains were all read from a single sample in a study of blood T cell repertoires in COVID-19 (dated by TCRdb to 2019 to 2021). Library generation was performed with the immunoSEQ multiplex PCR assay. What TCRdb holds here is the immuneACCESS table cut down to in-frame rearrangements. Part of the clones is not present; checked against another copy, under half of the missing clones reflect an unresolved V gene, and the others are unexplained. A total of 65,000 to 95,000 clones appear in this sample, roughly 77% of them only once. Of the sample, 5.7% falls within the top ten clones. Sample: peripheral blood. These receptors originate from a man between 50 and 59 years old with active or convalescent COVID-19.

The genes are TRBV5-1 and TRBJ2-2; D might be TRBD1 (6 bases). Germline loops: CDR1 SGHRS, CDR2 YFSETQ. The CDR3 loop spans 15 amino acids. With 7 bases removed from V and 1 base from J, the gap between germline ends came to 14 bases. The CDR3 DNA reads TGCGCCAGCCGACCCGGACAGTTGAACACCGGGGAGCTGTTTTTT. Translated, it gives CASRPGQLNTGELFF.

In this sample, this clone turned up a few times. The chain combines TRBV19 with TRBJ1-6, with 7 bases identical to TRBD1. V trimming: 1 base; J trimming: 8 bases; junction bases outside the gene matches: 5. The germline gives CDR1 LNHDA, CDR2 SQIVND (reference sequence). The CDR3 is 15 amino acids. CDR3 loop: CASSIGQGDYSPLHF. The CDR3 coding sequence is TGTGCCAGTAGTATAGGCCAGGGGGATTATTCACCCCTCCACTTT.

The rearrangement uses TRBV11-1 and TRBJ2-6, with D perhaps matching TRBD1 (6 bases). The V end was cut by 1 base, the J end by 2 bases, with 9 bases between. The CDR3 spans 16 residues. Germline V gives CDR1 SGHAT, CDR2 FQDESV (reference sequence). CDR3 in DNA: TGTGCCAGCAGCTTAGGACAGGTGGCTGGGGCCAACGTCCTGACTTTC. Protein sequence: CASSLGQVAGANVLTF.

This clone was detected once. This chain joins TRBV9 and TRBJ2-2, with 10 positions matching TRBD2. Germline loops: CDR1 SGDLS, CDR2 YYNGEE. V dropped 0 bases and J dropped 7; count of bases not matched to a gene: 3. The CDR3 has 15 residues. The CDR3 here is CASSVAAGGIGELFF. CDR3 DNA: TGTGCCAGCAGCGTAGCAGCGGGGGGGATCGGGGAGCTGTTTTTT.

This chain connects TRBV5-1 to TRBJ1-1, with a tentative D call TRBD1 (5 bases). This CDR3 is 14 amino acids long. The V gene's germline CDR1 is SGHRS and CDR2 YFSETQ. Trimming removed 1 base from V and 2 bases from J, with 9 bases in between. The CDR3 nucleotides read TGCGCCAGCAGCTTGCAGGGTTTCAACACTGAAGCTTTCTTT. This gives the protein CASSLQGFNTEAFF.

J is TRBJ1-1 and V is TRBV5-6; tentative D call: TRBD1 (5 bases). CDR1 is SGHDT, CDR2 YYEEEE, per germline. The ends were cut back, 0 bases at V and 1 base at J, with 10 bases in the middle. The CDR3 loop spans 15 amino acids. The CDR3 sequence: CASSLVDSRNTEAFF. CDR3 DNA: TGTGCCAGCAGCTTGGTCGACAGCAGGAACACTGAAGCTTTCTTT.

The chain has TRBV11-3 and TRBJ2-1; perhaps TRBD2 as D (6 bases). This CDR3 comprises 12 residues. V gave up 7 bases and J gave up 9 bases, with 13 bases separating them. Germline assignment: CDR1 SGHNT and CDR2 YENEEA. The CDR3 DNA is TGTGCCAGCACCAACGGGGGTACTGAGCAGTTCTTC. This encodes CASTNGGTEQFF.

The V and J genes are TRBV19 and TRBJ2-1; no clear D. This CDR3 region has 12 residues. Per the germline V gene, CDR1 is LNHDA and CDR2 is SQIVND (reference sequence). The V and J ends lost 6 bases and 5 bases respectively, with 8 bases between them. CDR3 DNA: TGTGCCAGTAGATCGACTGACAATGAGCAGTTCTTC. Protein: CASRSTDNEQFF.

The chain carries TRBV6-5 and TRBJ1-1, with 9 nucleotides matching TRBD1. Germline values: CDR1 MNHEY, CDR2 SVGAGI. This CDR3 region has 14 residues. Trimming removed 7 bases from V and 4 bases from J; junction bases left unmatched: 7. The CDR3 reads CASTRETGGTEAFF. Here the CDR3 DNA reads TGTGCCAGCACCAGAGAGACAGGGGGCACTGAAGCTTTCTTT.

V and J are TRBV12-5 and TRBJ2-3, with 11 bases fitting TRBD2. V shed 6 bases and J 6 bases; nucleotides not matched to a gene: 14. The CDR3 loop spans 17 amino acids. Germline loops: CDR1 LGHNT, CDR2 FRNRAP. The CDR3 spells CASGARLAGTRGDTQYF. The DNA of the CDR3 is TGTGCTAGTGGCGCCAGACTAGCGGGGACTAGAGGGGATACGCAGTATTTT.

The V and J genes are TRBV3-1 (or the pseudogene TRBV3-2) and TRBJ2-4; 8 bases are shared with TRBD1. CDR1 LGHDT and CDR2 YNNKEL come from the germline V gene (reference sequence). CDR3 size: 14 residues. J gave up 8 bases and V 1 base, and 4 bases lay outside the gene matches. CDR3 amino acids: CASSQGRGRDIQYF. In DNA, the CDR3 is TGTGCCAGCAGCCAAGGCAGGGGGCGAGACATTCAGTACTTC.

The chain has TRBV6-5 and TRBJ2-5; D remains unclear. Germline V gene sequence: CDR1 MNHEY, CDR2 SVGAGI. Between the trimmed V and J ends, which lost 8 bases and 3 bases, there was a span of 7 bases. The CDR3 loop spans 11 amino acids. CDR3 bases: TGTGCCAGCGCCACGGAAGAGACCCAGTACTTC. This gives the protein CASATEETQYF.